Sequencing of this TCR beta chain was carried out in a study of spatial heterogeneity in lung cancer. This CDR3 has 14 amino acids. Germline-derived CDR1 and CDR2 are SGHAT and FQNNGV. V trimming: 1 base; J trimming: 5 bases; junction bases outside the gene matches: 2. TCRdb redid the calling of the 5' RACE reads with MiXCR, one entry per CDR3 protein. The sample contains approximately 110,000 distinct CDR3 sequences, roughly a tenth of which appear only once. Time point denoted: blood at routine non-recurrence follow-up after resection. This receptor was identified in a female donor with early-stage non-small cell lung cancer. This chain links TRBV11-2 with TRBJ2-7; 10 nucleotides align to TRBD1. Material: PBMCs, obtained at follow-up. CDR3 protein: CASSLGQGANEQYF. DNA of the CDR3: TGTGCCAGCAGCTTAGGACAGGGGGCAAACGAGCAGTACTTC.